A single sample gave rise to the 4 T cell receptor beta chains below, sequenced in a study of cytomegalovirus exposure and HLA in healthy donors. The repertoire was sequenced with immunoSEQ multiplex PCR; TCRdb's copy has only in-frame clones and lacks some. The sample carries roughly 300,000 clones, about nine tenths recorded once. Sample: PBMCs. The source is a woman aged 30 to 39 in good health and CMV-seropositive.

The chain recombines TRBV28 with TRBJ2-7; 7 bases map to TRBD2. This CDR3 is 16 amino acids long. CDR1 MDHEN and CDR2 SYDVKM come from the germline V gene. V lost 5 bases, J lost 5 bases, and 15 bases stayed unmatched. In nucleotides, the CDR3 is TGTGCCAGCAGTAGTCCCTCCCGGACTAGTAAGGACGAGCAGTACTTC. Protein: CASSSPSRTSKDEQYF. The entire variable domain, with the rest obtained from reference TRBV28 and TRBJ2-7, is as follows: DVKVTQSSRYLVKRTGEKVFLECVQDMDHENMFWYRQDPGLGLRLIYFSYDVKMKEKGDIPEGYSVSREKKERFSLILESASTNQTSMYLCASSSPSRTSKDEQYFGPGTRLTVT.

The J gene is TRBJ2-7, the V gene TRBV7-2, with 9 bases aligning to TRBD2. The trim removed 1 base at V and 7 bases at J, leaving 8 bases unmatched. The germline CDR1 and CDR2 sequences are SGHTA and FQGNSA. This CDR3 contains 15 residues. CDR3 sequence: CASSLGGGGAQEQYF. The CDR3 DNA follows: TGTGCCAGCAGCTTAGGAGGCGGGGGGGCTCAGGAGCAGTACTTC. The variable domain in full, completed from reference TRBV7-2 and TRBJ2-7, reads GAGVSQSPSNKVTEKGKDVELRCDPISGHTALYWYRQSLGQGLEFLIYFQGNSAPDKSGLPSDRFSAERTGGSVSTLTIQRTQQEDSAVYLCASSLGGGGAQEQYFGPGTRLTVT.

This clone has a single count. The rearrangement uses TRBV5-1 and TRBJ2-5; 9 positions agree with TRBD1. Unmatched junction bases numbered 9, after V lost 4 bases and J lost 5 bases. Germline values: CDR1 SGHRS, CDR2 YFSETQ. There are 15 residues in the CDR3. The CDR3 reads CASSPQDRGVETQYF. The DNA of the CDR3 is TGCGCCAGCAGCCCTCAGGACAGGGGAGTGGAGACCCAGTACTTC. The variable domain in full, with the rest retrieved from reference TRBV5-1 and TRBJ2-5, is KAGVTQTPRYLIKTRGQQVTLSCSPISGHRSVSWYQQTPGQGLQFLFEYFSETQRNKGNFPGRFSGRQFSNSRSEMNVSTLELGDSALYLCASSPQDRGVETQYFGPGTRLLVL.

The chain is built from TRBV28 and TRBJ2-7, with TRBD1 as a possible D gene (6 bases). The CDR3 consists of 15 residues. Germline lookup yields CDR1 MDHEN and CDR2 SYDVKM. Trimming took 6 bases from V and 0 from J, leaving 15 bases between them. The CDR3, as DNA: TGTGCCAGCAGACCGGGACACTCGAGCTCCTACGAGCAGTACTTC. Its protein is CASRPGHSSSYEQYF. Combining the CDR3 with reference TRBV28 and TRBJ2-7 gives the whole variable domain DVKVTQSSRYLVKRTGEKVFLECVQDMDHENMFWYRQDPGLGLRLIYFSYDVKMKEKGDIPEGYSVSREKKERFSLILESASTNQTSMYLCASRPGHSSSYEQYFGPGTRLTVT.